The 28 T cell receptor beta chains in this list originate from one sample, sequenced in a study of blood T cell repertoires in COVID-19. Here immunoSEQ multiplex PCR was the method, and the copy in TCRdb shows in-frame clones only, minus some. This table holds over 100,000 clones, roughly 87% found once. The material sequenced was peripheral blood. All receptors derive from a woman between 50 and 59 years old with COVID-19, enrolled during active disease.

J is TRBJ2-5 and V is TRBV5-1; 7 bases are shared with TRBD1. The J segment lost 5 bases and the V segment lost 2 bases, leaving 9 bases of the junction unmatched. Germline CDR1 is SGHRS and CDR2 is YFSETQ. The CDR3 totals 15 residues. In DNA, the CDR3 is TGCGCCAGCAGCTTAGATGGGACAGATGGCGAGACCCAGTACTTC. It encodes CASSLDGTDGETQYF.

This clone was counted once. The genes are TRBV9 and TRBJ2-3; 8 bases match TRBD2. The CDR3 totals 15 residues. Germline lookup yields CDR1 SGDLS and CDR2 YYNGEE. After removal of 1 base from V and 2 bases from J, the junction contained 3 bases not matched to a gene. Here the CDR3 reads CASSVIAGLTDTQYF. In DNA form, the CDR3 reads TGTGCCAGCAGCGTAATAGCGGGGCTCACAGATACGCAGTATTTT.

CDR3 region: CASTAGTANTEAFF. The CDR3 DNA reads as TGTGCCAGCACCGCCGGGACAGCGAACACTGAAGCTTTCTTT. The rearrangement uses TRBV6-5 and TRBJ1-1; 7 bases are a match to TRBD1. The CDR3 sequence is 14 residues long. The V segment lost 7 bases and the J segment 1 base; nucleotides outside the gene matches: 6. CDR1 is MNHEY, CDR2 SVGAGI, per germline.

J is TRBJ1-1 and V is TRBV19; possible D gene TRBD1, 6 bases. Germline CDR1 and CDR2: LNHDA and SQIVND (reference sequence). V lost 4 bases and J 4 bases, leaving 10 bases between the germline ends. The CDR3 runs to 13 residues. CDR3 loop: CASSRQGFTEAFF. The CDR3 nucleotides read TGTGCCAGTAGTAGGCAGGGGTTCACTGAAGCTTTCTTT. The entire variable domain, with the rest obtained from reference TRBV19 and TRBJ1-1, is as follows: DGGITQSPKYLFRKEGQNVTLSCEQNLNHDAMYWYRQDPGQGLRLIYYSQIVNDFQKGDIAEGYSVSREKKESFPLTVTSAQKNPTAFYLCASSRQGFTEAFFGQGTRLTVV.

The chain links TRBV6-5 to TRBJ1-2; 8 positions agree with TRBD1. The ends lost 11 bases at V and 5 bases at J; junction bases unmatched: 4. Germline CDR1 MNHEY, CDR2 SVGAGI. CDR3 length equals 11 residues. The CDR3 loop is CAAGQDYGYTF. The CDR3 DNA reads as TGTGCCGCGGGACAGGATTATGGCTACACCTTC.

The gene calls are TRBV6-6 and TRBJ1-2; D remains ambiguous. V was pared by 6 bases and J by 3 bases, with 23 bases between. The CDR3 covers 17 residues. The V gene's germline CDR1 is MNHNY and CDR2 SVGAGI (reference sequence). The CDR3 sequence is CASRRNWAVTDDYGYTF. The CDR3, as DNA: TGTGCCAGCAGACGAAACTGGGCTGTAACAGACGACTATGGCTACACCTTC.

The chain combines TRBV10-1 with TRBJ2-2; D might be TRBD2 (6 bases). Between the trimmed V and J ends, which lost 9 bases and 6 bases, there was a span of 20 bases. The CDR3 is 15 residues long. The germline CDR1 and CDR2 sequences are WNHNN and SYGVQD (reference sequence). As DNA, the CDR3 is TGCGCCAGAAAACAAGGTGGCGGGGAGCCCGGGGAGCTGTTTTTT. It is translated as CARKQGGGEPGELFF.

This clone appeared a single time. The rearrangement joins TRBV18 to TRBJ2-2; maybe TRBD2 (6 bases). The CDR3 spans 16 residues. V shed 6 bases and J shed 3 bases, with 17 bases lying between them. Germline assignment: CDR1 KGHSH and CDR2 LQKENI. The CDR3 coding sequence is TGTGCCAGCTCCCCGACTAGGTGGGCGGACACCGGGGAGCTGTTTTTT. Its protein product is CASSPTRWADTGELFF.

V is TRBV11-2 and J is TRBJ1-5; 7 bases are shared with TRBD1. The length of the CDR3 is 15 residues. Trimming took 5 bases from V and 7 from J; bases not matched to a gene: 11. The germline V gene encodes CDR1 SGHAT and CDR2 FQNNGV. CDR3 in amino acids: CASSRQTGSGQPQHF. The CDR3 DNA sequence: TGTGCCAGCAGCCGCCAGACAGGGTCGGGGCAGCCCCAGCATTTT.

The chain joins TRBV18 to TRBJ1-2; the D is unclear. The length of the CDR3 is 15 residues. Trimming took off 0 bases at V and 3 bases at J, with 11 bases between the two ends. CDR1 is KGHSH and CDR2 is LQKENI in the germline V gene. The CDR3 is CASSPPNSGDYGYTF. In nucleotides, the CDR3 is TGTGCCAGCTCACCACCTAACAGCGGGGACTATGGCTACACCTTC.

The chain combines TRBV30 with TRBJ1-1, with TRBD1 matching over 8 bases. The CDR3 contains 14 residues. V gave up 0 bases and J gave up 1 base; unmatched junction bases: 1. The V gene's germline CDR1 is GTSNPN and CDR2 SVGIG (reference sequence). The DNA of the CDR3 is TGTGCCTGGAGTGTAGGACAGGGGAACACTGAAGCTTTCTTT. This sequence encodes CAWSVGQGNTEAFF. Filled out from reference TRBV30 and TRBJ1-1, the complete variable domain reads SQTIHQWPATLVQPVGSPLSLECTVEGTSNPNLYWYRQAAGRGLQLLFYSVGIGQISSEVPQNLSASRPQDRQFILSSKKLLLSDSGFYLCAWSVGQGNTEAFFGQGTRLTVV.

The chain is built from TRBV7-9 and TRBJ2-1, with D perhaps matching TRBD2 (6 bases). The germline gives CDR1 SEHNR, CDR2 FQNEAQ (reference sequence). The CDR3 is made up of 13 amino acids. The ends were cut back, 0 bases at V and 10 bases at J, with 10 bases in the middle. CDR3 protein: CASSLAGGDEQFF. The CDR3 region has the DNA TGTGCCAGCAGCTTAGCGGGGGGAGACGAGCAGTTCTTC.

The gene calls are TRBV7-3 and TRBJ2-1, with D possibly matching TRBD1 (6 bases). The CDR3 contains 15 residues. Germline CDR1 and CDR2: SGHTA and FQGTGA. V lost 8 bases and J lost 8, with 22 bases in between. The DNA for the CDR3 is TGTGCCAGCTACAGGGTCGGGCAAGGGATTGATGAGCAGTTCTTC. This sequence encodes CASYRVGQGIDEQFF.

V and J are TRBV30 and TRBJ2-1; the D gene is possibly TRBD2 (6 bases). From germline, CDR1 is GTSNPN and CDR2 SVGIG (reference sequence). The CDR3 has 13 amino acids. V dropped 0 bases and J dropped 13 bases, with 16 bases sitting between them. The CDR3 region has the DNA TGTGCCTGGAGTGTAGACGGGGCGGGGATCCAGTTCTTC. Its translation is CAWSVDGAGIQFF.

The J gene is TRBJ2-3, the V gene TRBV2; possibly TRBD1 for D (7 bases). Deletions cut 10 bases from V and 1 base from J, with 15 bases between. The CDR3 is 14 residues long. Germline CDR1 and CDR2: SNHLY and FYNNEI. The CDR3 sequence is CANSGGGGTDTQYF. The CDR3 DNA sequence: TGTGCCAACAGCGGAGGGGGCGGCACAGATACGCAGTATTTT. The full variable domain, rest sourced from reference TRBV2 and TRBJ2-3, is EPEVTQTPSHQVTQMGQEVILRCVPISNHLYFYWYRQILGQKVEFLVSFYNNEISEKSEIFDDQFSVERPDGSNFTLKIRSTKLEDSAMYFCANSGGGGTDTQYFGPGTRLTVL.

V gene TRBV7-9 combines with J gene TRBJ2-4, with D unresolved. CDR3 length equals 14 residues. V was shortened by 1 base and J by 4 bases, with 8 bases between the two germline ends. Germline CDR1 is SEHNR and CDR2 is FQNEAQ (reference sequence). CDR3 loop: CASSLESVKNIQYF. CDR3 nucleotide sequence: TGTGCCAGCAGCTTAGAATCGGTAAAAAACATTCAGTACTTC.

The chain joins TRBV12-3 or TRBV12-4 to TRBJ1-2; D is ambiguous. V lost 6 bases and J 1 base, leaving 9 bases between the germline ends. The CDR3 spans 13 residues. The CDR3 protein is CASRGGNNYGYTF. Here the CDR3 DNA reads TGTGCCAGCAGGGGAGGTAATAACTATGGCTACACCTTC.

The chain combines TRBV4-1 with TRBJ2-5, with 8 bases that match TRBD2. Per germline, CDR1 MGHRA and CDR2 YSYEKL. V lost 5 bases and J lost 2; bases outside the gene matches: 10. The CDR3 has 16 residues. The chain's CDR3 is CASSRESGGAQETQYF. CDR3 DNA sequence: TGCGCCAGCAGCAGGGAGAGCGGGGGCGCACAAGAGACCCAGTACTTC.

The genes are TRBV23-1 and TRBJ2-3, with D tentatively TRBD2 (5 bases). TRBV23-1 is recorded as an ORF, its role being uncertain. CDR3 length: 15 amino acids. The V end was cut by 8 bases, the J end by 4 bases, with 19 bases between. CDR3 DNA sequence: TGCGCCAGCCGCCCTAAGCCGGGGTGGGCAGATACGCAGTATTTT. Translation gives CASRPKPGWADTQYF.

This sequence joins TRBV7-8 and TRBJ2-5; 7 bases line up with TRBD1. V lost 4 bases and J lost 0; bases outside the gene matches: 11. Germline V CDR1 and CDR2: SGHVS, FQNEAQ. CDR3 length equals 17 residues. The DNA of the CDR3 is TGTGCCAGCAGCTGGGTTCTCGGGACAGCGTACCAAGAGACCCAGTACTTC. Amino acids: CASSWVLGTAYQETQYF.

This chain links TRBV18 with TRBJ1-2; no reliable D call. The V end was cut by 2 bases, the J end by 4 bases, with 11 bases between. Germline V gene sequence: CDR1 KGHSH, CDR2 LQKENI. CDR3 length: 14 amino acids. The CDR3 reads CASSPAGEGYGYTF. The CDR3 nucleotides read TGTGCCAGCTCACCAGCCGGGGAGGGCTATGGCTACACCTTC.

The chain recombines TRBV18 with TRBJ1-4, with D perhaps matching TRBD1 (5 bases). Germline-derived CDR1 and CDR2 are KGHSH and LQKENI. The CDR3 totals 15 residues. The V end lost 5 bases, the J end lost 0 bases, and 10 bases lay between the germline ends. CDR3 sequence reads: CASSAWGATNEKLFF. For the CDR3, the DNA is TGTGCCAGCTCAGCCTGGGGGGCAACTAATGAAAAACTGTTTTTT.

This clone was recorded only once. The sample contains more than one DNA sequence encoding this CDR3. The chain recombines TRBV6-2 or TRBV6-3 with TRBJ1-2; a possible D gene is TRBD1 (5 bases). V lost 0 bases, J lost 7 bases, and 15 bases lay in between. Germline V gene sequence: CDR1 MNHEY, CDR2 SVGEGT. The CDR3 runs to 15 residues. The CDR3 bases are TGTGCCAGCAGTTACTCGAGTGGGGCTGTGAGTGGCTACACCTTC. It translates to CASSYSSGAVSGYTF.

The table lists this clone with a count of one. The chain recombines TRBV28 with TRBJ1-2; a possible D gene is TRBD1 (6 bases). V shed 3 bases and J shed 1 base, with 18 bases lying between them. The CDR3 has 17 amino acids. Germline V gene sequence: CDR1 MDHEN, CDR2 SYDVKM. As DNA, the CDR3 is TGTGCCAGCAGTTTGATAGGGGGGGGAGTTCTTAACTATGGCTACACCTTC. Residues: CASSLIGGGVLNYGYTF.

This chain joins TRBV13 and TRBJ2-2; possible D gene TRBD2, 8 bases. Germline CDR1 is PRHDT and CDR2 is FYEKMQ (reference sequence). Trimming took 2 bases from V and 6 from J, leaving 16 bases between them. The CDR3 sequence is 16 residues long. The DNA for the CDR3 is TGTGCCAGCAGCTTATCAGGGGGACTAGGTGCCGGGGAGCTGTTTTTT. As protein: CASSLSGGLGAGELFF.

The chain carries TRBV3-1 (or the pseudogene TRBV3-2) and TRBJ1-1; 11 bases are shared with TRBD1. V was clipped by 5 bases and J by 10 bases; unmatched bases: 6. The germline CDR1 and CDR2 sequences are LGHDT and YNNKEL (reference sequence). This CDR3 region has 13 residues. The CDR3 reads CASSTGQGEGAFF. The CDR3 DNA follows: TGTGCCAGCAGCACGGGACAGGGGGAGGGAGCTTTCTTT.

The rearrangement uses TRBV11-2 and TRBJ1-1; unclear D gene. Per germline, CDR1 SGHAT and CDR2 FQNNGV. This CDR3 comprises 14 residues. V lost 5 bases, J lost 2 bases, and 12 bases lay in between. The CDR3 sequence: CASSALVRNTEAFF. The CDR3 nucleotides read TGTGCCAGCAGCGCGCTAGTGAGAAACACTGAAGCTTTCTTT.

This chain connects TRBV7-9 to TRBJ2-5; 10 bases fit TRBD1. Trimming at V came to 5 bases and at J to 3 bases, leaving 9 bases not matched to a gene. The CDR3 spans 16 residues. Germline lookup yields CDR1 SEHNR and CDR2 FQNEAQ (reference sequence). The CDR3 region is CASSRGQGSIKETQYF. DNA for the CDR3: TGTGCCAGCAGCCGGGGACAGGGGTCGATAAAAGAGACCCAGTACTTC.